The 24 T cell receptor beta chains in this list originate from one sample, sequenced in a study of shared clonotypes between healthy human individuals. TCRdb keeps only in-frame clones here, not all; method: immunoSEQ multiplex PCR. The sample has around 980,000 clones; 70% to 80% are singletons. The sequencing input was memory CD4+ T cells from PBMCs. Subset: CD45RA-negative fraction. The receptors come from a man aged 18 to 29 in good health. Some clones in this sample may be carry-over from other donors' samples.

The chain employs TRBV19 and TRBJ1-5; tentatively, D is TRBD1 (5 bases). The CDR3 contains 13 residues. Trimming pared 0 bases from V and 10 bases from J, leaving 10 bases between. CDR1 LNHDA and CDR2 SQIVND come from the germline V gene (reference sequence). Here the CDR3 reads CASSIDPGGPQHF. The CDR3 bases are TGTGCCAGTAGTATAGATCCGGGGGGACCCCAGCATTTT.

This chain uses TRBV10-3 with TRBJ1-1; D unclear. V was cut by 0 bases and J by 0 bases, with 11 bases left in between. The germline V gene has CDR1 ENHRY and CDR2 SYGVKD. The CDR3 spans 16 residues. CDR3: CAISESLSGMNTEAFF. CDR3 nucleotide sequence: TGTGCCATCAGTGAGTCCTTGAGCGGTATGAACACTGAAGCTTTCTTT.

The V gene is TRBV4-3, the J gene TRBJ2-7, with D perhaps assigned TRBD1 or TRBD2 (6 bases each). The CDR3 runs to 15 residues. Germline CDR1 LGHNA, CDR2 YSLEER. The V end lost 3 bases, the J end lost 1 base, and 13 bases lay between the germline ends. The CDR3 spells CASSQDRLVSYEQYF. CDR3 DNA sequence: TGCGCCAGCAGCCAGGACAGACTAGTATCCTACGAGCAGTACTTC.

The rearrangement uses TRBV21-1 and TRBJ2-3; TRBD1 was called by the table and not checked on the DNA. TRBV21-1 is listed as a pseudogene. CDR3 length: 15 residues. The CDR3 DNA sequence: TGTGCCAGCAGCCTCGGACAGGGAGGGCCAGATACGCAGTATTTT. It codes for CASSLGQGGPDTQYF.

This clone was seen a few times. An end of the junction does not agree with germline; a read error may underlie this. This chain joins TRBV6-1 and TRBJ1-1; D gene uncertain. The CDR3 spans 13 residues. Looked up from germline, CDR1 is MNHNS and CDR2 is SASEGT. CDR3 sequence: CASSEAPLLEAFF. CDR3 in DNA: TGTGCCAGCAGCGAAGCACCACTTCTTGAAGCTTTCTTT.

The chain joins TRBV11-2 to TRBJ2-4; maybe TRBD2 (6 bases). V was trimmed by 1 base and J by 0 bases, leaving 7 bases between them. The length of the CDR3 is 15 residues. CDR1 SGHAT and CDR2 FQNNGV come from the germline V gene. The CDR3 loop reads CASSLGGVAKNIQYF. The CDR3 region has the DNA TGTGCCAGCAGCTTAGGGGGGGTAGCCAAAAACATTCAGTACTTC.

The CDR3 spells CATGTTVRGLRGPDTQYF. CDR3 nucleotides: TGTGCCACCGGGACCACAGTGCGAGGACTTAGAGGGCCAGATACGCAGTATTTT. The rearrangement uses TRBV15 and TRBJ2-3; either TRBD1 or TRBD2 may fit D (5 bases each). The germline CDR1 and CDR2 sequences are LNHNV and YYDKDF (reference sequence). V dropped 8 bases and J dropped 4 bases, with 28 bases sitting between them. CDR3 size: 18 residues.

A word on this clone: In the same sample, other DNA sequences code for this CDR3. The CDR3 spells CASSQTGRSSYEQYF. The CDR3 bases are TGTGCCAGCTCACAGACAGGGAGGAGCTCCTACGAGCAGTACTTC. The chain links TRBV18 to TRBJ2-7; possibly TRBD1 for D (7 bases). This CDR3 comprises 15 residues. Trimming took 4 bases from V and 0 from J, leaving 13 bases between them. Germline V CDR1 and CDR2: KGHSH, LQKENI.

J is TRBJ2-1 and V is TRBV5-6; 7 positions agree with TRBD2. J was trimmed by 8 bases and V by 3 bases; bases with no gene match: 8. Germline-derived CDR1 and CDR2 are SGHDT and YYEEEE. There are 14 residues in the CDR3. The CDR3 DNA sequence: TGTGCCAGCAGCTGGAGGGTTGGGAGGGATGAGCAGTTCTTC. This codes for CASSWRVGRDEQFF. The full variable domain, rest sourced from reference TRBV5-6 and TRBJ2-1, is DAGVTQSPTHLIKTRGQQVTLRCSPKSGHDTVSWYQQALGQGPQFIFQYYEEEERQRGNFPDRFSGHQFPNYSSELNVNALLLGDSALYLCASSWRVGRDEQFFGPGTRLTVL.

The rearrangement joins TRBV28 to TRBJ2-3, with D perhaps TRBD2 (6 bases). The CDR3 contains 15 residues. With 2 bases removed from V and 4 bases from J, the gap between germline ends came to 13 bases. Germline assignment: CDR1 MDHEN and CDR2 SYDVKM. CDR3 nucleotides: TGTGCCAGCAGTTTAGGAGGGAGTAGGGCAGATACGCAGTATTTT. Translating gives CASSLGGSRADTQYF.

The chain couples TRBV28 to TRBJ1-5; 10 bases fit TRBD1. The CDR3 runs 15 residues. Germline V lookup: CDR1 MDHEN, CDR2 SYDVKM. Losses at the gene ends were 3 bases for V and 6 bases for J; bases not matched to a gene: 5. CDR3 amino acids: CASSFDRGRIQPQHF. As DNA, the CDR3 is TGTGCCAGCAGTTTTGACAGGGGGCGCATTCAGCCCCAGCATTTT.

Concerning this clone: Given a much more abundant clone one base away, this may be a read error. This same CDR3 is encoded by further DNA sequences in the sample. The CDR3 region is CASSPPTYEQYF. The CDR3 DNA follows: TGTGCCAGCTCACCCCCCACCTACGAGCAGTACTTC. The genes are TRBV18 and TRBJ2-7; no definite D call. Germline loops: CDR1 KGHSH, CDR2 LQKENI. The length of the CDR3 is 12 residues. With 3 bases removed from V and 2 bases from J, the gap between germline ends came to 5 bases.

J is TRBJ2-2 and V is TRBV28, with D tentatively TRBD1 (5 bases). The germline V gene has CDR1 MDHEN and CDR2 SYDVKM. CDR3 length equals 14 residues. The ends were cut back, 7 bases at V and 2 bases at J, with 11 bases in the middle. The CDR3 region is CASKGDLNTGELFF. The DNA for the CDR3 is TGTGCCAGCAAAGGGGATTTAAACACCGGGGAGCTGTTTTTT.

The V and J genes are TRBV5-6 and TRBJ2-5; a weak D match, TRBD2 (6 bases). Trimming pared 4 bases from V and 1 base from J, leaving 14 bases between. The CDR3 is made up of 15 amino acids. CDR1 is SGHDT and CDR2 is YYEEEE in the germline V gene. The CDR3 DNA reads as TGTGCCAGCAGCCCACGGCGGGGCTTCCAAGAGACCCAGTACTTC. Encoded protein: CASSPRRGFQETQYF.

The chain recombines TRBV6-6 with TRBJ1-2, with D perhaps TRBD1 (5 bases). The V end was cut by 5 bases, the J end by 12 bases, with 16 bases between. The CDR3 has 12 amino acids. Germline CDR1 MNHNY, CDR2 SVGAGI (reference sequence). The CDR3 is CASSLFAGSNTF. The CDR3 DNA is TGTGCCAGCAGTCTGTTCGCAGGGAGCAACACCTTC.

This clone was seen at least ten times. The chain employs TRBV6-1 and TRBJ2-6, with D possibly being TRBD1 (6 bases). The CDR3 consists of 17 residues. The germline V and J ends were trimmed by 3 bases and 1 base, with 13 bases remaining between them. Germline V gene data show CDR1 as MNHNS and CDR2 as SASEGT. Written as DNA, the CDR3 is TGTGCCAGCAGTGAGTCCTGGGGGCGATCTGGGGCCAACGTCCTGACTTTC. Protein sequence: CASSESWGRSGANVLTF.

The V and J genes are TRBV5-1 and TRBJ2-5, with D unresolved. This CDR3 has 12 residues. Trimming shortened V by 4 bases and J by 3 bases, and 7 bases separated the two germline ends. The germline V gene encodes CDR1 SGHRS and CDR2 YFSETQ. The CDR3 region is CASSDSEETQYF. CDR3 coding DNA: TGCGCCAGCAGCGACTCCGAAGAGACCCAGTACTTC.

The chain uses TRBV2 and TRBJ2-1, with 7 bases identical to TRBD1. The CDR3 loop spans 13 amino acids. The V and J ends lost 6 bases and 1 base, in that order; junction bases with no gene match: 0. CDR1 and CDR2 (germline): SNHLY, FYNNEI. The CDR3 protein is CASRTGSYNEQFF. CDR3 nucleotides: TGTGCCAGCAGGACAGGGTCCTACAATGAGCAGTTCTTC.

This chain uses TRBV15 with TRBJ2-5; 7 positions agree with TRBD1. The CDR3 runs to 15 residues. Germline lookup yields CDR1 LNHNV and CDR2 YYDKDF (reference sequence). V gave up 0 bases and J gave up 4 bases; unmatched junction bases: 5. CDR3 sequence reads: CATSRDLRTGETQYF. The CDR3 bases are TGTGCCACCAGCAGAGATCTCAGGACAGGAGAGACCCAGTACTTC.

The chain has TRBV11-2 and TRBJ2-5; D remains ambiguous. CDR3 length: 13 residues. V was trimmed by 1 base and J by 3 bases, leaving 6 bases between them. Germline assignment: CDR1 SGHAT and CDR2 FQNNGV. The DNA for the CDR3 is TGTGCCAGCAGCTTAGGGTGGAAAGAGACCCAGTACTTC. Translated: CASSLGWKETQYF. Full variable domain (rest looked up from reference TRBV11-2 and TRBJ2-5): EAGVAQSPRYKIIEKRQSVAFWCNPISGHATLYWYQQILGQGPKLLIQFQNNGVVDDSQLPKDRFSAERLKGVDSTLKIQPAKLEDSAVYLCASSLGWKETQYFGPGTRLLVL.

The CDR3 nucleotides read TGTGCCAGCAGTAGGACAGGGTACTACGAGCAGTACTTC. It yields the protein CASSRTGYYEQYF. The V and J genes are TRBV6-1 and TRBJ2-7; 8 bases are shared with TRBD1. V lost 5 bases to trimming and J lost 3 bases; unmatched junction nucleotides: 3. CDR3 length: 13 residues. CDR1 MNHNS and CDR2 SASEGT come from the germline V gene.

The count of this clone is one. This rearrangement joins TRBV10-3 to TRBJ1-2; possible D gene TRBD1, 5 bases. Germline CDR1 reads ENHRY; CDR2 reads SYGVKD. The CDR3 is 14 amino acids. Trimming left V 2 bases short and J 8 bases short, with 15 bases between. DNA for the CDR3: TGTGCCATCAGTGAGGCGGGGGGTGCTAGCGGCTACACCTTC. Encoded protein: CAISEAGGASGYTF.

The J gene is TRBJ1-2, the V gene TRBV14; D is perhaps TRBD1 (5 bases). Between the trimmed V and J ends, which lost 1 base and 1 base, there was a span of 7 bases. This CDR3 is built from 14 residues. Looked up from germline, CDR1 is SGHDN and CDR2 is FVKESK. The CDR3 is CASSQGDGNYGYTF. The CDR3 DNA sequence: TGTGCCAGCAGCCAAGGGGACGGTAACTATGGCTACACCTTC.

The V call is TRBV18, the J call TRBJ2-3; a weak D match, TRBD2 (5 bases). Germline V CDR1 and CDR2: KGHSH, LQKENI. Trimming took 3 bases from V and 5 from J, leaving 12 bases between them. CDR3 length equals 14 residues. The CDR3 DNA reads TGTGCCAGCTCACCTAGTTACGGAGGAGATACGCAGTATTTT. It encodes CASSPSYGGDTQYF.